The 18 T cell receptor beta chains below all came from one sample that was sequenced in a study of graft-versus-host responses after intestinal transplantation. These receptors' antigens are unknown. Profiled with immunoSEQ multiplex PCR; TCRdb holds only in-frame clones, not every one. The profile shows 80,000 to 100,000 clones, around 90% of them singletons. Sequencing used unstimulated CD8+ T cells sorted from spleen or lymph node cells, obtained before transplant. The receptors originated from a human donor who was the organ donor for an intestinal transplant.

The J gene is TRBJ2-7, the V gene TRBV28; tentative D call: TRBD2 (5 bases). The CDR3 spans 18 residues. Germline V gene sequence: CDR1 MDHEN, CDR2 SYDVKM. Trimming stripped 1 base from V and 3 bases from J, with 22 bases between. CDR3 DNA: TGTGCCAGCAGTTTATCTTTCCGAAACCCGGGAACTTACTACGAGCAGTACTTC. This encodes CASSLSFRNPGTYYEQYF.

As to this clone: Other DNA sequences in this specimen translate into the identical CDR3. The J gene is TRBJ2-1, the V gene TRBV13; D perhaps matches TRBD1 (5 bases). Germline V lookup: CDR1 PRHDT, CDR2 FYEKMQ (reference sequence). This CDR3 is built from 16 residues. Trimming cost V 9 bases and J 3 bases, with 21 bases left between them. The CDR3 coding sequence is TGTGCCAGTAGCCCAACAGGAGAATTCTTCTACAATGAGCAGTTCTTC. Amino acids: CASSPTGEFFYNEQFF.

This clone showed up just once. This chain joins TRBV19 and TRBJ2-6; a possible D gene is TRBD2 (5 bases). V was cut by 4 bases and J by 4 bases, with 14 bases left in between. The CDR3 extends over 16 amino acids. Germline loops: CDR1 LNHDA, CDR2 SQIVND (reference sequence). The CDR3 loop reads CASSTFGVGGANVLTF. The CDR3 DNA reads TGTGCCAGTAGTACCTTCGGGGTGGGGGGGGCCAACGTCCTGACTTTC.

This clone was recorded a few times. The V and J genes are TRBV30 and TRBJ2-7; 8 positions match TRBD2. J lost 6 bases, V lost 3 bases, and 10 bases had no gene match. The CDR3 loop spans 14 amino acids. The germline V gene has CDR1 GTSNPN and CDR2 SVGIG (reference sequence). The CDR3 bases are TGTGCCTGGAGCACTTCTTCCGGGAGGGTCGAGCAGTACTTC. Translating gives CAWSTSSGRVEQYF.

The gene calls are TRBV7-8 and TRBJ2-5; D uncertain. The CDR3 runs 13 residues. V dropped 1 base and J dropped 4 bases, with 7 bases sitting between them. Looked up from germline, CDR1 is SGHVS and CDR2 is FQNEAQ. CDR3 DNA: TGTGCCAGCAGCTTAGAGTCGGGAGAGACCCAGTACTTC. Its translation is CASSLESGETQYF.

The rearrangement links TRBV5-1 to TRBJ2-7; TRBD2 might be the D (6 bases). V shed 0 bases and J shed 2 bases, with 12 bases lying between them. The CDR3 spans 15 residues. In germline, CDR1 is SGHRS, CDR2 YFSETQ. DNA for the CDR3: TGCGCCAGCAGCTTGGTCGGGGGTACAGCCTACGAGCAGTACTTC. Translating it yields CASSLVGGTAYEQYF.

Written as DNA, the CDR3 is TGTGCCAGCAGTGCAAAGAGGGGGAGAGGTAGCAATCAGCCCCAGCATTTT. Translation gives CASSAKRGRGSNQPQHF. The rearrangement links TRBV27 to TRBJ1-5; TRBD1 is a possible D gene (6 bases). Germline V gene sequence: CDR1 MNHEY, CDR2 SMNVEV (reference sequence). The CDR3 consists of 17 residues. Trimming took 5 bases from V and 0 from J, leaving 17 bases between them.

The V call is TRBV5-6, the J call TRBJ1-3, with a possible D match to TRBD1 (6 bases). Germline CDR1 and CDR2: SGHDT and YYEEEE. The CDR3 extends over 15 amino acids. V was cut by 6 bases and J by 0 bases, with 13 bases left in between. The CDR3 loop reads CASNLQGNSGNTIYF. In nucleotides, the CDR3 is TGTGCCAGCAACCTACAGGGAAACTCTGGAAACACCATATATTTT.

The genes are TRBV18 and TRBJ2-1, with D unresolved. Germline values: CDR1 KGHSH, CDR2 LQKENI. V was clipped by 0 bases and J by 2 bases, with 5 bases between them. The CDR3 runs to 14 residues. The chain's CDR3 is CASSPPRTYNEQFF. The CDR3 nucleotides are TGTGCCAGCTCACCACCGAGAACCTACAATGAGCAGTTCTTC. Full variable domain (rest looked up from reference TRBV18 and TRBJ2-1): NAGVMQNPRHLVRRRGQEARLRCSPMKGHSHVYWYRQLPEEGLKFMVYLQKENIIDESGMPKERFSAEFPKEGPSILRIQQVVRGDSAAYFCASSPPRTYNEQFFGPGTRLTVL.

The chain links TRBV7-6 to TRBJ2-2; D gene uncertain. This CDR3 is built from 12 residues. The V gene's germline CDR1 is SGHVS and CDR2 FNYEAQ. Between the trimmed V and J ends, which lost 3 bases and 6 bases, there was a span of 5 bases. For the CDR3, the DNA is TGTGCCAGCAGCTTGTTATCCGGGGAGCTGTTTTTT. Protein: CASSLLSGELFF.

This rearrangement joins TRBV5-1 to TRBJ2-1; D is perhaps TRBD2 (6 bases). The CDR3 is made up of 14 amino acids. The V and J ends lost 6 bases and 8 bases respectively, with 18 bases between them. CDR1 and CDR2 (germline): SGHRS, YFSETQ. Written as DNA, the CDR3 is TGCGCCAGCACCCCCTCACTAGCTTACGATGAGCAGTTCTTC. It is translated as CASTPSLAYDEQFF.

The gene calls are TRBV7-9 and TRBJ2-3, with 11 bases matching TRBD2. This CDR3 is 15 amino acids long. V dropped 6 bases and J dropped 2; count of bases not matched to a gene: 4. Germline V gene lookup returns CDR1 SEHNR and CDR2 FQNEAQ (reference sequence). CDR3 bases: TGTGCCAGCAGAAGACTAGCGGGGAACACAGATACGCAGTATTTT. Protein sequence: CASRRLAGNTDTQYF. The full variable domain, completed using reference TRBV7-9 and TRBJ2-3, is DTGVSQNPRHKITKRGQNVTFRCDPISEHNRLYWYRQTLGQGPEFLTYFQNEAQLEKSRLLSDRFSAERPKGSFSTLEIQRTEQGDSAMYLCASRRLAGNTDTQYFGPGTRLTVL.

The chain combines TRBV2 with TRBJ2-7; perhaps TRBD2 as D (5 bases). Trimming removed 10 bases from V and 0 bases from J, with 16 bases in between. The CDR3 loop spans 14 amino acids. CDR1 and CDR2 from the germline V gene are SNHLY and FYNNEI. CDR3 DNA: TGTGCCAACCACCGTGGTGGGAGCTCCTACGAGCAGTACTTC. Protein: CANHRGGSSYEQYF.

V usage is TRBV6-5 and J usage is TRBJ1-5; no definite D call. Germline CDR1 and CDR2: MNHEY and SVGAGI. The ends were cut back, 5 bases at V and 0 bases at J, with 8 bases in the middle. CDR3 length: 14 amino acids. CDR3 loop: CASSPLISNQPQHF. For the CDR3, the DNA is TGTGCCAGCAGTCCACTAATTAGCAATCAGCCCCAGCATTTT.

Here the CDR3 DNA reads TGTGCCAGCAGCTTAGTGGTCCGGCATGGGGGGGAAGCTTTCTTT. Its translation: CASSLVVRHGGEAFF. The chain recombines TRBV7-8 with TRBJ1-1, with D perhaps TRBD1 (5 bases). The CDR3 covers 15 residues. V dropped 1 base and J dropped 8 bases, with 17 bases sitting between them. Germline CDR1 SGHVS, CDR2 FQNEAQ.

The rearrangement joins TRBV10-3 to TRBJ2-1; 8 bases agree with TRBD1. The CDR3 totals 13 residues. With 10 bases clipped from V and 9 bases from J, the junction kept 11 bases outside the gene matches. Per the germline V gene, CDR1 is ENHRY and CDR2 is SYGVKD. This CDR3 reads CATWTGIKVEQFF. CDR3 nucleotide sequence: TGTGCCACCTGGACAGGGATTAAGGTTGAGCAGTTCTTC.

The V and J genes are TRBV2 and TRBJ1-6; D is unresolved. Trimming stripped 2 bases from V and 9 bases from J, with 26 bases between. Germline CDR1 SNHLY, CDR2 FYNNEI. This CDR3 spans 19 amino acids. The CDR3 coding sequence is TGTGCCAGCAGTGAATTTGCGGGTGCTGGGAGTGCAAACGGTTCACCCCTCCACTTT. Translated: CASSEFAGAGSANGSPLHF.

The CDR3 DNA reads TGTGCCAGCAGTGACGGGGCGGGACAGACCCCCAATCAGCCCCAGCATTTT. Protein product: CASSDGAGQTPNQPQHF. V and J are TRBV6-4 and TRBJ1-5; 7 positions agree with TRBD1. Trimming took 2 bases from V and 3 from J; bases not matched to a gene: 10. CDR3 length equals 17 residues. CDR1 MRHNA and CDR2 SNTAGT come from the germline V gene.